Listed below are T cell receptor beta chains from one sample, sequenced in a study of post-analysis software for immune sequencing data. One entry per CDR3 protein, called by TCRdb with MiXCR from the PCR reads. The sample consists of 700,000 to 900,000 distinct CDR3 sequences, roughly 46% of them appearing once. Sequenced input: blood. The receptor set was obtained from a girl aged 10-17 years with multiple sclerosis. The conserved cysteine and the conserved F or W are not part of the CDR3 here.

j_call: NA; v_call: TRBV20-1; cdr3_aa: SASSASGSQDEQY
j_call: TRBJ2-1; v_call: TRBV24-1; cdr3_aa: ATSDSTNGRARNEQF
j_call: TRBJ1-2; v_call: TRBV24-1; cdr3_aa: ATPVSGVDYGYT
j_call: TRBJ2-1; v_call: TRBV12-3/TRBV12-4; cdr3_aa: ASSFSGSYNEQF
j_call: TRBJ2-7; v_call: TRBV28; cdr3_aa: ASSSPGGSSYEQY
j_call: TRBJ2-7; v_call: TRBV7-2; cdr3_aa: ASSNRQGRVEEQY
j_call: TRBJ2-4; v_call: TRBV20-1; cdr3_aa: SARVPIGAKNIQY
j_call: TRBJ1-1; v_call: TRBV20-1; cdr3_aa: SARDLRQGRSSEAF
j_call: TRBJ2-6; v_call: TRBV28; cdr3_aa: ASSLTTGLVLSGANVLT
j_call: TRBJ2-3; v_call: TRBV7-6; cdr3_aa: ASSFFGRALDTQY
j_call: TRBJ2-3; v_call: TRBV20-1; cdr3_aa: SARKGRDDTQY
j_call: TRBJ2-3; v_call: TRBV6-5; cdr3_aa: ASSPELAGASTDTQY
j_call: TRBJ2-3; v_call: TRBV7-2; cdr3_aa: ASSSREGEGWADTQY
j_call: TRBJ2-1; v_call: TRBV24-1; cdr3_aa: ATPGNGTSGYNEQF
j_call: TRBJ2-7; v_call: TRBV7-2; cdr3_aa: ASSLERGVPYEQY
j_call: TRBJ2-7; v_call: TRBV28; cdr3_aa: ASRDRGVFYEQY
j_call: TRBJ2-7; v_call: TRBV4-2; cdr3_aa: ASSQERIAGPFSSYEQY
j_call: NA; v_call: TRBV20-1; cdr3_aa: SARQNRETQY
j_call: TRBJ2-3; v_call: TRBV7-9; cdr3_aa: ASSPKSEAGRTDTQY
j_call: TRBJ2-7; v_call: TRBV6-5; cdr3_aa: ARRGEPDYEQY
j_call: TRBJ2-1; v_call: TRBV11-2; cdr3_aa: ASSLDRLAGDYEQF
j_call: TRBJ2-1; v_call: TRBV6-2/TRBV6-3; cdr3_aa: ASSPLGRVQF
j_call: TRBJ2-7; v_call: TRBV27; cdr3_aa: ASSYGQTAYEQY
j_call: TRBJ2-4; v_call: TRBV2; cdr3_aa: ATLSLVKNIQY
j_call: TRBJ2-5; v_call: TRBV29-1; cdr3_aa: SVGPGGPETQY
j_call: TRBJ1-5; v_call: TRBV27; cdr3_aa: ASTMPAQQSNQPQH
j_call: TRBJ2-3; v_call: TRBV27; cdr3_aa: ASSLYPSGSDTQY
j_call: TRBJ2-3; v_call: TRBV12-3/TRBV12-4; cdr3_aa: ASSSSGGRGNTQY
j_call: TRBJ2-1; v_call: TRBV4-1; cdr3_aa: ASSQSSGRRSYNEQF
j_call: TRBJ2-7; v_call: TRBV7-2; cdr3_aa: ASGWGVSYEQY
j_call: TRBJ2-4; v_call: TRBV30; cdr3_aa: AWRVGDRGYLLAKNIQY
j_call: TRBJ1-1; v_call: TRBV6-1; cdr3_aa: ASTTRMNTEAF
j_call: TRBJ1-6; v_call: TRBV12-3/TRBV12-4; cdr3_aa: ASSFRQKNSPLH
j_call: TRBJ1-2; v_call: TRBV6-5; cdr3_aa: ASSYGFGTELNYGYT
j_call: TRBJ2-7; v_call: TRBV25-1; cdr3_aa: ASLGEVQY
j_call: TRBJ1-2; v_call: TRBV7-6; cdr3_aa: ASSGGQGGYT
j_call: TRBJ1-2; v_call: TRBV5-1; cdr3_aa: ASSLAINRVNYGYT
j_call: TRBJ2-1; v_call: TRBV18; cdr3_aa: ASSFPDSYNEQF
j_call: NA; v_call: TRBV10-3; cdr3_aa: AIRVLATHEQY
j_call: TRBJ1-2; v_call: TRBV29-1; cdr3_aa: SVEVNGVYGYT
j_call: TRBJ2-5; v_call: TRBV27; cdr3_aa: ASSLGVWETQY
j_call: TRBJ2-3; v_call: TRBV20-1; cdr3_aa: SARASGRFGDTQY
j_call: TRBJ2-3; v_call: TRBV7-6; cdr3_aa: ASSLEETPKVTQY
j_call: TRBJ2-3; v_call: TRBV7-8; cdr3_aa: ASSLAVGRAADTQY
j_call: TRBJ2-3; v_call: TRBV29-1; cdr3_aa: SVGGLAGVTDTQY
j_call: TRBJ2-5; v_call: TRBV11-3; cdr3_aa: ASSLDQFLAGVPSNEQY
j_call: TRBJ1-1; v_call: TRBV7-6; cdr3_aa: ASSPGTGSYTEAF
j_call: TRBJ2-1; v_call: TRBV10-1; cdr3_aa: ASSDSTYNEQF
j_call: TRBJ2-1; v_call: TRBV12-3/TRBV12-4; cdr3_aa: ASRPGTALNEQF
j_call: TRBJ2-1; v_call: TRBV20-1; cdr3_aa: SARRQGAYNEQF